This TCR beta chain is drawn from a study of glioma-infiltrating T cells. Trimming removed 1 base from V and 1 base from J, with 12 bases in between. The CDR3 runs 15 residues. CDR1 and CDR2 from the germline V gene are SGHKS and YYEKEE (reference sequence). Using RNA template, CDR3s of TCR alpha and beta were amplified with iRepertoire arm-PCR. TCRdb recomputed calls from the multiplex PCR reads with MiXCR, one row per CDR3 protein. This sample yields around 170,000 distinct CDR3 sequences, of which more than 35% are seen a single time; 5.2% belongs to the top ten. The sample consisted of glioma tissue, nonneoplastic brain tissue, or PBMCs (not recorded which). This clonotype originated in a human donor with low-grade glioma or glioblastoma, undergoing nonglioma brain surgery, or in good health (not recorded which). The chain employs TRBV5-5 and TRBJ2-7; the D gene is possibly TRBD2 (6 bases). The CDR3 is CASSLQEGRSYEQYF. CDR3 nucleotides: TGTGCCAGCAGCTTGCAGGAGGGCAGGTCCTACGAGCAGTACTTC.